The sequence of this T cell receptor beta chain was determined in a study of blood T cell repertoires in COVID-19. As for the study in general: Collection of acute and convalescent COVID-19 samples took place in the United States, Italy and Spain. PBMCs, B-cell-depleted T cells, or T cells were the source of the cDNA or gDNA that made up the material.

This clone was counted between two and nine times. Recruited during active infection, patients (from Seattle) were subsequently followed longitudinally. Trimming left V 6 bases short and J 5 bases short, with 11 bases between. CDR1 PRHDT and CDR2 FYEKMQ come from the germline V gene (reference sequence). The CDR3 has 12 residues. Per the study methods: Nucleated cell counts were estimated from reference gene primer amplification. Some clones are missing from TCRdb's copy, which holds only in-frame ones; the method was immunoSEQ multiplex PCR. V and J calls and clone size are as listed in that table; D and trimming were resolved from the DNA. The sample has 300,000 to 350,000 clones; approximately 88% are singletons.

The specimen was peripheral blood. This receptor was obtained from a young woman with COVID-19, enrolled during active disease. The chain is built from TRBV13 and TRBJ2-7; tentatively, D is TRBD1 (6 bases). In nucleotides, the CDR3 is TGTGCCAGCAGTTCCCAGGGGAACGAGCAGTACTTC. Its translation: CASSSQGNEQYF.